These T cell receptor beta chains were read from a single sample in a study of blood T cell repertoires in COVID-19. Method: immunoSEQ multiplex PCR; TCRdb's copy keeps in-frame clones and lacks some. The sample lists 180,000 or so clones; about 82% were seen once. Sequenced material: PBMCs or T cells enriched from blood (not recorded which). The receptors were gathered from a man aged 40-55 years with acute COVID-19. Each CDR3 is given with its conserved first and last residue. Each record gives: CDR3 DNA, CDR3 protein, V gene, D gene, J gene, clone size. The D gene is left open where the match is weak. Only some rows state a clone size, as once, few, many or a class for expanded clones.

TGTGCCAGCAGCCGGTCGCCCTACGAGCAGTACTTC CASSRSPYEQYF TRBV28 . TRBJ2-7 .
TGCGCCAGCAGAGGGAGTGGAGGGGCCGCAGATACGCAGTATTTT CASRGSGGAADTQYF TRBV5-1 . TRBJ2-3 .
TGTGCCAGCAGCCAGACAGGGGGCACAGATACGCAGTATTTT CASSQTGGTDTQYF TRBV7-9 TRBD1 TRBJ2-3 .
TGCAGCGTTTATCTTGGGGGGGACCCGGCCGGGGAGCTGTTTTTT CSVYLGGDPAGELFF TRBV29-1 TRBD2 TRBJ2-2 .
TGCGCCAGCAGCTTGACAGGACGGAGCACTGAAGCTTTCTTT CASSLTGRSTEAFF TRBV5-1 . TRBJ1-1 .
TGTGCCAGCCTTTCGGGGGAGGAATGGAAGCCCCAGCATTTT CASLSGEEWKPQHF TRBV6-6 . TRBJ1-5 once
TGTGCCATCGGAGGCAGAGACTATGGCTACACCTTC CAIGGRDYGYTF TRBV10-3 . TRBJ1-2 .
TGTGCCAGCAGTTCCCACAAAATAGCGGGAGGGCTGAATGAGCAGTTCTTC CASSSHKIAGGLNEQFF TRBV27 TRBD2 TRBJ2-1 once
TGTGCCAGCAGCTCGACAGGGGAAGCCAACAATGAGCAGTTCTTC CASSSTGEANNEQFF TRBV7-9 TRBD1 TRBJ2-1 .
TGCGCCAGCAGTCGGGTACTAGCGGGAAACAATGAGCAGTTCTTC CASSRVLAGNNEQFF TRBV5-1 TRBD2 TRBJ2-1 .
TGCGCCAGCAGCCGTAGCGGGAACGCAGATACGCAGTATTTT CASSRSGNADTQYF TRBV4-1 TRBD2 TRBJ2-3 few
TGTGCCAGCAGTGAGACTGACCGAAATCAGCCCCAGCATTTT CASSETDRNQPQHF TRBV2 . TRBJ1-5 .
TGTGCCAGTAGTGACCTCGGGAACGCCTACAATGAGCAGTTCTTC CASSDLGNAYNEQFF TRBV19 . TRBJ2-1 .
TGTGCCAGCAGCCCGGGACAGGGACTCGAGAAACTGTTTTTT CASSPGQGLEKLFF TRBV27 TRBD1 TRBJ1-4 .
TGTGCCAGTAGTACAACAGGGTCCAATCAGCCCCAGCATTTT CASSTTGSNQPQHF TRBV19 . TRBJ1-5 .
TGTGCCATCGGGGCAGCAACTAATGAAAAACTGTTTTTT CAIGAATNEKLFF TRBV10-3 . TRBJ1-4 .
TGTGCCAGCGGGAGCTCCTACAATGAGCAGTTCTTC CASGSSYNEQFF TRBV5-4 . TRBJ2-1 .
TGTGCCTGGAGGGCTGGGGGGGGGAGCATTCAGTACTTC CAWRAGGGSIQYF TRBV30 TRBD2 TRBJ2-4 few
TGTGCCTGGAGTGGACAGGGGATTGAAGCTTTCTTT CAWSGQGIEAFF TRBV30 TRBD1 TRBJ1-1 .
TGTGCCAGCAGTGAACGCCCGCTAGCGAGCACAGATACGCAGTATTTT CASSERPLASTDTQYF TRBV6-1 . TRBJ2-3 .
TGTGCCAGTAGTCCTGGGACAGGTAGAAATTCACCCCTCCACTTT CASSPGTGRNSPLHF TRBV19 TRBD1 TRBJ1-6 .
TGTGCCAGCCGACAGGGCCCATTTCAGCCCCAGCATTTT CASRQGPFQPQHF TRBV7-6 TRBD1 TRBJ1-5 .
TGCGCCAGCAGCCAAGTGGCAGGGGACTATGGCTACACCTTC CASSQVAGDYGYTF TRBV4-1 . TRBJ1-2 .
TGTGCCAGTAGTATAGCGGCAGGAAATTCCGCTTTCTTT CASSIAAGNSAFF TRBV19 . TRBJ1-1 .
TGCAGCGCCGCGACAGGGAGCTCTGGAAACACCATATATTTT CSAATGSSGNTIYF TRBV29-1 TRBD1 TRBJ1-3 once
TGTGCCAGCAGGGACCCTAGCGGAGGGGAGACCCAGTACTTC CASRDPSGGETQYF TRBV25-1 TRBD2 TRBJ2-5 .
TGTGCCAGCAGCACCCCACAGGGGGTCAGCTCCTACGAGCAGTACTTC CASSTPQGVSSYEQYF TRBV11-2 TRBD1 TRBJ2-7 few
TGTGCCACCAGCAGAGACAGGGGCCCCTACGAGCAGTACTTC CATSRDRGPYEQYF TRBV15 . TRBJ2-7 .
TGTGCCAGCAGCTCGGGGACTAGCGTCTGGGGAACGCAGTATTTT CASSSGTSVWGTQYF TRBV5-4 TRBD2 TRBJ2-3 .
TGCGCCAGCAGCTTCAGGGGACAGGGAGTCGAGCAGTACTTC CASSFRGQGVEQYF TRBV5-1 TRBD1 TRBJ2-7 .
TGTGCCAGCAGCATTGGGGGGTATGGCTTCTATGGCTACACCTTC CASSIGGYGFYGYTF TRBV5-4 . TRBJ1-2 .
TGTGCCAGCAGCTCAGGGGGCGGCACAGATACGCAGTATTTT CASSSGGGTDTQYF TRBV6-5 TRBD1 TRBJ2-3 once
TGTGCCACGGAGGAGGTAGAGACCCAGTACTTC CATEEVETQYF TRBV24-1 . TRBJ2-5 .
TGTGCCAGCAGCTTATGGGGTGTCCAATCGGGGGAGCAGTACTTC CASSLWGVQSGEQYF TRBV7-2 . TRBJ2-7 .
TGTGCCAGCAGTGAAATGGGACAGGCGAACACCGGGGAGCTGTTTTTT CASSEMGQANTGELFF TRBV6-1 TRBD1 TRBJ2-2 .
TGTGCCAGCAGCGCCGACCACGGGGACACTGAAGCTTTCTTT CASSADHGDTEAFF TRBV9 . TRBJ1-1 .
TGCGCCAGCAGCTTGGCCGGACAGGGATACGAGCAGTACTTC CASSLAGQGYEQYF TRBV5-1 TRBD1 TRBJ2-7 .
TGTGCCAGCCGGCCGGAGACCTACGAGCAGTACTTC CASRPETYEQYF TRBV7-9 . TRBJ2-7 .
TGCGCCAGCAGCTTGATTTCACTAGCGGAGAGCACAGATACGCAGTATTTT CASSLISLAESTDTQYF TRBV5-1 TRBD2 TRBJ2-3 .
TGTGCCAGCAGTTACAGCGGGACTTCCACCGGGGAGCTGTTTTTT CASSYSGTSTGELFF TRBV6-5 TRBD2 TRBJ2-2 .
TGTGCCAGCTCCCGACGGGAAGCCTACAATGAGCAGTTCTTC CASSRREAYNEQFF TRBV6-5 . TRBJ2-1 .
TGTGCCAGTAGTCAAAGCGGGAGTAGGCAAGAGACCCAGTACTTC CASSQSGSRQETQYF TRBV19 TRBD2 TRBJ2-5 .
TGTGCCAGCAGCTTTTCGGCAGGGAAGAGGTCAGATACGCAGTATTTT CASSFSAGKRSDTQYF TRBV7-8 . TRBJ2-3 .